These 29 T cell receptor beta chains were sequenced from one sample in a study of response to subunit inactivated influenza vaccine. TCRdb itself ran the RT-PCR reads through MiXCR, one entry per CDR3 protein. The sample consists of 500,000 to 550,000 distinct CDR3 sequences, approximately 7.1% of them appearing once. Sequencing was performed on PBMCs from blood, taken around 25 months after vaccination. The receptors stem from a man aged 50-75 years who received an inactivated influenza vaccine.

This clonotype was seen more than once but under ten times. The CDR3 is CASSIQGSIYEQFF. The DNA of the CDR3 is TGTGCCAGTAGTATACAGGGCTCAATCTATGAGCAGTTCTTC. The V and J genes are TRBV19 and TRBJ2-1, with D perhaps matching TRBD1 (5 bases). Germline CDR1 LNHDA, CDR2 SQIVND (reference sequence). The CDR3 is made up of 14 amino acids. Trimming removed 2 bases at V and 8 bases at J, with 13 bases between. The complete variable domain, with remaining parts taken from reference TRBV19 and TRBJ2-1, reads DGGITQSPKYLFRKEGQNVTLSCEQNLNHDAMYWYRQDPGQGLRLIYYSQIVNDFQKGDIAEGYSVSREKKESFPLTVTSAQKNPTAFYLCASSIQGSIYEQFFGPGTRLTVL.

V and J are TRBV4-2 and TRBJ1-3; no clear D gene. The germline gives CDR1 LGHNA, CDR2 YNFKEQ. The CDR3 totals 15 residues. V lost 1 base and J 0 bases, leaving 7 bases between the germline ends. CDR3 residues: CASSQGMDSGNTIYF. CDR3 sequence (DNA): TGTGCCAGCAGCCAAGGAATGGACTCTGGAAACACCATATATTTT.

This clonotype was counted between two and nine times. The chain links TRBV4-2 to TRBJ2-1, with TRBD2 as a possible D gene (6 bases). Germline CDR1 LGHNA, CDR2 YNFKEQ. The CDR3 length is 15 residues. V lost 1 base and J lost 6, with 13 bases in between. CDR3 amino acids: CASSQVTRDFNEQFF. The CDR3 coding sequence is TGTGCCAGCAGCCAAGTTACTAGGGACTTCAATGAGCAGTTCTTC.

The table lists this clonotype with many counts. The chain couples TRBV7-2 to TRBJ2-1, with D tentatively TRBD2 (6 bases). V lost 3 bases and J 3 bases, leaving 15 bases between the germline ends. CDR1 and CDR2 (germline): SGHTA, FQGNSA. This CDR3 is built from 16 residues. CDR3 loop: CASSLGGSGRYNEQFF. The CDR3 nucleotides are TGTGCCAGCAGCTTGGGGGGTAGCGGCCGCTACAATGAGCAGTTCTTC.

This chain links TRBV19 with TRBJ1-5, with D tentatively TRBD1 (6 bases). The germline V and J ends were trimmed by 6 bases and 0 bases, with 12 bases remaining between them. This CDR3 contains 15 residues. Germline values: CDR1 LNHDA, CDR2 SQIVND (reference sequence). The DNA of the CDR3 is TGTGCCAGTAGACTCGACAGGCTTAGCAATCAGCCCCAGCATTTT. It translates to CASRLDRLSNQPQHF. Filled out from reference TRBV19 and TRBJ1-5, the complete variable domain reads DGGITQSPKYLFRKEGQNVTLSCEQNLNHDAMYWYRQDPGQGLRLIYYSQIVNDFQKGDIAEGYSVSREKKESFPLTVTSAQKNPTAFYLCASRLDRLSNQPQHFGDGTRLSIL.

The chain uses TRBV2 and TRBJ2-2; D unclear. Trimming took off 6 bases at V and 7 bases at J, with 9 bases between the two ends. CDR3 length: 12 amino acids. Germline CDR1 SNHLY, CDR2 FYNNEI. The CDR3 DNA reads TGTGCCAGCAGGCGACCGGGCGGGGAGCTGTTTTTT. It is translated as CASRRPGGELFF.

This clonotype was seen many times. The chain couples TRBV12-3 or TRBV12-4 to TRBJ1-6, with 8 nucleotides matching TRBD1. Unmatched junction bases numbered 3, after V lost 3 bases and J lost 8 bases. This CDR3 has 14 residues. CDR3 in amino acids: CASSFRQGYSPLHF. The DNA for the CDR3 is TGTGCCAGCAGTTTTAGACAGGGGTATTCACCCCTCCACTTT.

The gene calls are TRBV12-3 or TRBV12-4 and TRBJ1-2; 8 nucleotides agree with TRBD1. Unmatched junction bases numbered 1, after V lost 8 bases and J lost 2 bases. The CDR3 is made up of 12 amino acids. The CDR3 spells CASDRGNYGYTF. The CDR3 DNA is TGTGCCAGCGACAGGGGAAACTATGGCTACACCTTC.

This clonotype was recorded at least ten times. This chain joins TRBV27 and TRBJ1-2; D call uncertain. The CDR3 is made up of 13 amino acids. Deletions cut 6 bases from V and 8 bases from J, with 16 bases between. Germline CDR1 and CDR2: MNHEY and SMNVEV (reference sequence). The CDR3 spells CASSAPNVGGYTF. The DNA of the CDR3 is TGTGCCAGCAGCGCCCCCAATGTGGGAGGCTACACCTTC.

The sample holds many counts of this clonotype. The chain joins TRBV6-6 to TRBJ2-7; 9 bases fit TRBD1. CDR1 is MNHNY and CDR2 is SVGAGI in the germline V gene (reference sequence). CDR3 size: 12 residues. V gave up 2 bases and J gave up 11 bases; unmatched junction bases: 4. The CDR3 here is CASSYRDRVEYF. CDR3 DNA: TGTGCCAGCAGTTACCGGGACAGGGTTGAGTACTTC.

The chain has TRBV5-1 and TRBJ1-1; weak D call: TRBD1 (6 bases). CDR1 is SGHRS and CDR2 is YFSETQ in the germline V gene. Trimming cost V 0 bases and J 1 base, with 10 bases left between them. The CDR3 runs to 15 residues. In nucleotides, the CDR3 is TGCGCCAGCAGCTTGGAGTGGGGGCCGAACACTGAAGCTTTCTTT. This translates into CASSLEWGPNTEAFF. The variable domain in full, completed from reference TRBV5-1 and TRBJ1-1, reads KAGVTQTPRYLIKTRGQQVTLSCSPISGHRSVSWYQQTPGQGLQFLFEYFSETQRNKGNFPGRFSGRQFSNSRSEMNVSTLELGDSALYLCASSLEWGPNTEAFFGQGTRLTVV.

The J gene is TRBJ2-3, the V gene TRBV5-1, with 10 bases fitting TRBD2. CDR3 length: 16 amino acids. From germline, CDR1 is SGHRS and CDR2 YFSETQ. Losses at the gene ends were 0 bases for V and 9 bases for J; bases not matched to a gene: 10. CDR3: CASSLAASGGLTTQYF. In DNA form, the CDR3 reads TGCGCCAGCAGCTTGGCTGCTAGCGGGGGACTTACCACGCAGTATTTT.

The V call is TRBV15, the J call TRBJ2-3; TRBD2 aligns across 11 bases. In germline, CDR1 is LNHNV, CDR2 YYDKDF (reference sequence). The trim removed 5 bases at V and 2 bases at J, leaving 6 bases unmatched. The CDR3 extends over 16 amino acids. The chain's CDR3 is CATSARLAGNTDTQYF. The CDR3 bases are TGTGCCACCAGCGCCCGACTAGCGGGAAACACAGATACGCAGTATTTT.

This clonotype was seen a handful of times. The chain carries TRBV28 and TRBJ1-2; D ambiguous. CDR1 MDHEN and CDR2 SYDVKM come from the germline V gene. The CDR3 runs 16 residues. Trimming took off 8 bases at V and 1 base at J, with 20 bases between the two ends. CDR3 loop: CASGPRTLTVNYGYTF. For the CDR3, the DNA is TGTGCCAGCGGACCTAGGACCCTCACGGTTAACTATGGCTACACCTTC.

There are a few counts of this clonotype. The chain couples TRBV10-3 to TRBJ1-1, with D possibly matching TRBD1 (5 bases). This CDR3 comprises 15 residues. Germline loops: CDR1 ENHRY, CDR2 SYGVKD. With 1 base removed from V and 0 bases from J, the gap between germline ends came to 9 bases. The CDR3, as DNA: TGTGCCATCAGTGAGTTTCAGGGAGTGAACACTGAAGCTTTCTTT. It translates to CAISEFQGVNTEAFF.

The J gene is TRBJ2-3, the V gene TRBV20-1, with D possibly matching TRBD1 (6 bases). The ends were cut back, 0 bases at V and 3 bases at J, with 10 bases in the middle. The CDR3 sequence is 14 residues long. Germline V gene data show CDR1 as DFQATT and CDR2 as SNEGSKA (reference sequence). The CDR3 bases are TGCAGTGCTAGAGATTTCACAGGGACAGATACGCAGTATTTT. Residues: CSARDFTGTDTQYF.

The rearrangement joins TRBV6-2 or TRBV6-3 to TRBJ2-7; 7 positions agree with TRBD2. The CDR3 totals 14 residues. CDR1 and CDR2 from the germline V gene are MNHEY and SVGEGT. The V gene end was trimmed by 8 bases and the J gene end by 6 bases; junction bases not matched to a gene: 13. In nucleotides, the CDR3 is TGTGCCAGCGGGCAAGCGGGACTCATTGGCGAGCAGTACTTC. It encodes CASGQAGLIGEQYF.

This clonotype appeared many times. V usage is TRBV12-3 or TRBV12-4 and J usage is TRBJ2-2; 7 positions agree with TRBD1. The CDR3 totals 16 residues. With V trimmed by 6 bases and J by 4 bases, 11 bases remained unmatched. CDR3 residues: CASSPRPTGVTGELFF. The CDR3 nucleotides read TGTGCCAGCAGCCCTCGCCCTACAGGGGTCACCGGGGAGCTGTTTTTT.

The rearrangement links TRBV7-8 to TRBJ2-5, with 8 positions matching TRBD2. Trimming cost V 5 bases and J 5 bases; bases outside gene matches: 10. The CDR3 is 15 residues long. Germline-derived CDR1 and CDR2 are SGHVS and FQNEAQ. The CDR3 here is CASSASGLAWETQYF. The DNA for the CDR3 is TGTGCCAGCAGCGCTAGCGGGCTGGCGTGGGAGACCCAGTACTTC.

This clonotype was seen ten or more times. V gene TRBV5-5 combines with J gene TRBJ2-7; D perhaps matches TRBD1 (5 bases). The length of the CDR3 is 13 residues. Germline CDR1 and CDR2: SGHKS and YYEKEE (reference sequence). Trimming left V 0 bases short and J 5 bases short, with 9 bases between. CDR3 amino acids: CASSLVRVDEQYF. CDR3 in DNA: TGTGCCAGCAGCTTGGTCAGGGTGGACGAGCAGTACTTC.

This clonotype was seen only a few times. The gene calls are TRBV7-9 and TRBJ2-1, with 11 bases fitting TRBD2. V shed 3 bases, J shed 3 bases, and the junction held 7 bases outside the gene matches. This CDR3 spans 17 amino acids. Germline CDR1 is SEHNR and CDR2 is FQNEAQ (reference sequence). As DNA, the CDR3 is TGTGCCAGCAGCTTTGGACTAGCGGGTCACCTCTACAATGAGCAGTTCTTC. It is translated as CASSFGLAGHLYNEQFF.

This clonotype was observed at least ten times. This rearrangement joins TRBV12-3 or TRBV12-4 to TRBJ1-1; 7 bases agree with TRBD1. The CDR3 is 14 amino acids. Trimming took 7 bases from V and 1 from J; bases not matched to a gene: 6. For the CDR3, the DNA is TGTGCCAGCACCGTTGAGGGGGCGAACACTGAAGCTTTCTTT. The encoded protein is CASTVEGANTEAFF.

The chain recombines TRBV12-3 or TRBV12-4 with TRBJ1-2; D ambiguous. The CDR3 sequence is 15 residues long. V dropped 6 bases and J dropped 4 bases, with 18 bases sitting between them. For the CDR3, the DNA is TGTGCCAGCAGCCCCCTCGTGAATCCGGTCTATGGCTACACCTTC. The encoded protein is CASSPLVNPVYGYTF.

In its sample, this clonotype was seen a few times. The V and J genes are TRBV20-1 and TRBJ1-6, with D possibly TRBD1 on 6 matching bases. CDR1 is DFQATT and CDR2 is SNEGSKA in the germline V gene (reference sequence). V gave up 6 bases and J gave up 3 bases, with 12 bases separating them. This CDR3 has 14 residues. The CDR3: CSANEDSYNSPLHF. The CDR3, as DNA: TGCAGTGCCAATGAGGACAGCTATAATTCACCCCTCCACTTT.

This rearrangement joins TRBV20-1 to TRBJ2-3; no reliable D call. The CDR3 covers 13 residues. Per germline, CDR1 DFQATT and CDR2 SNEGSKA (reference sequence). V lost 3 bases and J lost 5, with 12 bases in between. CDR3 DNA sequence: TGCAGTGCTAGTAGGATTGTAGAAGATACGCAGTATTTT. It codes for CSASRIVEDTQYF.

The CDR3 DNA reads TGTGCCAGCAGCTTCGAGCGGGGGACCTACAATGAGCAGTTCTTC. Protein sequence: CASSFERGTYNEQFF. The chain is built from TRBV7-2 and TRBJ2-1; 8 positions match TRBD2. CDR1 is SGHTA, CDR2 FQGNSA, per germline. The J segment lost 2 bases and the V segment lost 3 bases, leaving 3 bases of the junction unmatched. CDR3 size: 15 residues.

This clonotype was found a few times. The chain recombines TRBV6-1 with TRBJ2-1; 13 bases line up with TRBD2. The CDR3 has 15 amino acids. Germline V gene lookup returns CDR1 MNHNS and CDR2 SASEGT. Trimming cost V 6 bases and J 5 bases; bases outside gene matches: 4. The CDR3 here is CASSTTSGGNNEQFF. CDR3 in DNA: TGTGCCAGCAGCACGACTAGCGGGGGGAACAATGAGCAGTTCTTC.

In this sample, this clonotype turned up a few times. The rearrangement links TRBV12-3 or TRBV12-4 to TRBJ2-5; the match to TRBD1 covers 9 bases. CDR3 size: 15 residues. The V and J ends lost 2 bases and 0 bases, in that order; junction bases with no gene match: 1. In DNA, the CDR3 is TGTGCCAGCAGTTTAAGACAGGGGGACCAAGAGACCCAGTACTTC. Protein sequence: CASSLRQGDQETQYF.

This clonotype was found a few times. CDR3 sequence: CASSLEGPFYEQYF. CDR3 nucleotide sequence: TGTGCCAGCAGCTTAGAGGGCCCATTCTACGAGCAGTACTTC. V is TRBV7-9 and J is TRBJ2-7; D not resolved. This CDR3 region has 14 residues. Trimming took 1 base from V and 3 from J, leaving 10 bases between them. From germline, CDR1 is SEHNR and CDR2 FQNEAQ (reference sequence).